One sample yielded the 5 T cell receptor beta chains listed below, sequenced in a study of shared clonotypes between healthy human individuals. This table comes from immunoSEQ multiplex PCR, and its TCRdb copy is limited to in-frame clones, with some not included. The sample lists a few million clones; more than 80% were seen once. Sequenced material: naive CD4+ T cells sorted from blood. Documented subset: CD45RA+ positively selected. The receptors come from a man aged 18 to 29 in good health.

The CDR3 is CASSLRLAGSYEQYF. In DNA, the CDR3 is TGTGCCAGCAGCCTCCGACTAGCGGGCTCCTACGAGCAGTACTTC. The rearrangement links TRBV7-2 to TRBJ2-5; TRBD2 matches 10 bases. The J call may be faulty, since TRBJ2-7 better matches the DNA end. The CDR3 has 15 residues. From germline, CDR1 is SGHTA and CDR2 FQGNSA.

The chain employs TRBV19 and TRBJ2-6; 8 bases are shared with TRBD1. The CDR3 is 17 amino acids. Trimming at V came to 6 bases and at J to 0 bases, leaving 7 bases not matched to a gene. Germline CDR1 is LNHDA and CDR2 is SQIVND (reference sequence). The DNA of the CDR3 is TGTGCCAGTAGCCCGGACAGGGATAACTCTGGGGCCAACGTCCTGACTTTC. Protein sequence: CASSPDRDNSGANVLTF.

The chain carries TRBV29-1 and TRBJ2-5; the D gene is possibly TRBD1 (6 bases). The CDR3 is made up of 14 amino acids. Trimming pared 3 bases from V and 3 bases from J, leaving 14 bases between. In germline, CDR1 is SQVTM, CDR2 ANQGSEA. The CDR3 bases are TGCAGCGTTGAGGGGTCCGACAGGAAAGAGACCCAGTACTTC. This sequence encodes CSVEGSDRKETQYF.

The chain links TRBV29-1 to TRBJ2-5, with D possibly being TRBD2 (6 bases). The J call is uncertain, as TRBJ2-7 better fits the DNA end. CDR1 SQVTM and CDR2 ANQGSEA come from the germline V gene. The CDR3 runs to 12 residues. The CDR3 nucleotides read TGCAGCGTTTTATGGGGGGAGTACGAGCAGTACTTC. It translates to CSVLWGEYEQYF.

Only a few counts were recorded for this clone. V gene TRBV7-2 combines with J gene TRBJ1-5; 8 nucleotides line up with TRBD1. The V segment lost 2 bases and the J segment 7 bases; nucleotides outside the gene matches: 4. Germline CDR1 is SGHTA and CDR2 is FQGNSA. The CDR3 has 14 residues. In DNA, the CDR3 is TGTGCCAGCAGCTTAATTGGACAGGGACAGCCCCAGCATTTT. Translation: CASSLIGQGQPQHF.